Shown below are 4 T cell receptor beta chains from a single sample sequenced in a study of identical twins. TCRdb redid the calling of the 5' RACE reads with MiXCR, one entry per CDR3 protein. The table has nearly 650,000 distinct CDR3 sequences, around 7.4% seen once; the top ten hold about 1.5%. This same sample was also taken into another study, of yellow fever vaccine responses in identical twins.

The sample comprised PBMCs. The source is a woman in her late teens or twenties in good health.

The rearrangement uses TRBV5-4 and TRBJ2-1, with 9 bases lining up with TRBD2. The CDR3 runs to 19 residues. The V segment lost 0 bases and the J segment 0 bases; nucleotides outside the gene matches: 10. CDR1 SGHNT and CDR2 YYREEE come from the germline V gene (reference sequence). This CDR3 reads CASSLAPGTSFSSYNEQFF. CDR3 coding DNA: TGTGCCAGCAGCTTGGCGCCCGGGACTAGCTTTAGCTCCTACAATGAGCAGTTCTTC.

The table lists this clonotype with a few counts. The chain carries TRBV11-2 and TRBJ2-1, with 11 bases lining up with TRBD2. Germline V gives CDR1 SGHAT, CDR2 FQNNGV. The junction had 15 bases not matched to a gene; V was cut back by 4 bases and J by 10 bases. The CDR3 totals 17 residues. The DNA for the CDR3 is TGTGCCAGCAGCTACACTGCGACTAGCGGGACCATTCGAGAGCAGTTCTTC. As protein: CASSYTATSGTIREQFF.

CDR3 in DNA: TGCAGCGTTCAGGGATCGGGGGGGCACACCGGGGAGCTGTTTTTT. Translation: CSVQGSGGHTGELFF. The chain has TRBV29-1 and TRBJ2-2, with TRBD2 matching 8 bases. The CDR3 totals 15 residues. V gave up 5 bases and J gave up 3 bases; unmatched junction bases: 8. Germline assignment: CDR1 SQVTM and CDR2 ANQGSEA.

The chain has TRBV13 and TRBJ2-3, with no clear D. There are 16 residues in the CDR3. Trimming pared 0 bases from V and 4 bases from J, leaving 14 bases between. The germline CDR1 and CDR2 sequences are PRHDT and FYEKMQ (reference sequence). The CDR3: CASSLGGWEHPDTQYF. In DNA form, the CDR3 reads TGTGCCAGCAGCTTAGGAGGTTGGGAACACCCAGATACGCAGTATTTT. The whole variable domain, filled in from reference TRBV13 and TRBJ2-3, reads AAGVIQSPRHLIKEKRETATLKCYPIPRHDTVYWYQQGPGQDPQFLISFYEKMQSDKGSIPDRFSAQQFSDYHSELNMSSLELGDSALYFCASSLGGWEHPDTQYFGPGTRLTVL.